This T cell receptor beta chain was identified during a study of blood T cell repertoires in COVID-19. About the study: The samples span acute and convalescent COVID-19 from the United States, Italy and Spain.

This CDR3 contains 12 residues. The germline V gene encodes CDR1 MDHEN and CDR2 SYDVKM. With 6 bases removed from V and 4 bases from J, the gap between germline ends came to 9 bases. Per the original methods: The assay estimated nucleated cells by amplifying reference gene primers. TCRdb keeps only in-frame clones here, not all; method: immunoSEQ multiplex PCR. The V and J calls and the clone size are those of that table, but D and trimming were determined from the DNA. The sample gives some 240,000 clones, more than 65% of which show up once; 1.4% is in the top ten. The receptor was isolated from a woman between 35 and 50 years old who had recovered from COVID-19. The chain recombines TRBV28 with TRBJ2-5; D ambiguous. The material sequenced was peripheral blood. The CDR3 is CASRVSGETQYF. The CDR3 nucleotides are TGTGCCAGCAGAGTTTCCGGAGAGACCCAGTACTTC.